Following are 27 T cell receptor beta chains from one sample sequenced in a study of OX40 agonist ivuxolimab in advanced cancers. Clones were sequenced by immunoSEQ multiplex PCR, and TCRdb holds only the in-frame ones, with some missing. The table shows about 83,000 clones, with 85% occurring only once. The material sequenced was CD4+ or CD8+ T cells sorted from blood, taken in a trial of the OX40 agonist ivuxolimab. The receptor source for this set is an adult with an advanced solid tumor such as melanoma, head and neck, liver or kidney cancer.

This chain uses TRBV19 with TRBJ1-1; perhaps TRBD1 as D (5 bases). The germline V gene has CDR1 LNHDA and CDR2 SQIVND (reference sequence). Trimming took 2 bases from V and 1 from J, leaving 17 bases between them. The length of the CDR3 is 17 residues. For the CDR3, the DNA is TGTGCCAGTAGTATACAGGGCCCAGGGAAGGCGAACACTGAAGCTTTCTTT. It translates to CASSIQGPGKANTEAFF. The variable domain in full, completed from reference TRBV19 and TRBJ1-1, reads DGGITQSPKYLFRKEGQNVTLSCEQNLNHDAMYWYRQDPGQGLRLIYYSQIVNDFQKGDIAEGYSVSREKKESFPLTVTSAQKNPTAFYLCASSIQGPGKANTEAFFGQGTRLTVV.

This clone has just one count. The V and J genes are TRBV19 and TRBJ1-1, with a weak D call TRBD1 (6 bases). Germline assignment: CDR1 LNHDA and CDR2 SQIVND (reference sequence). Trimming left V 1 base short and J 1 base short, with 10 bases between. This CDR3 region has 15 residues. The CDR3 region is CASSIAWDTNTEAFF. The DNA of the CDR3 is TGTGCCAGTAGTATAGCCTGGGACACGAACACTGAAGCTTTCTTT.

The CDR3: CSVDGLGTDTQYF. The CDR3 region has the DNA TGCAGCGTTGACGGTCTAGGCACAGATACGCAGTATTTT. This chain connects TRBV29-1 to TRBJ2-3; D remains unclear. Between the trimmed V and J ends, which lost 3 bases and 1 base, there was a span of 8 bases. The CDR3 runs 13 residues. Germline CDR1 SQVTM, CDR2 ANQGSEA.

The chain links TRBV9 to TRBJ2-7; D is possibly TRBD1 (5 bases). CDR3 length: 14 amino acids. Germline V gives CDR1 SGDLS, CDR2 YYNGEE. Trimming removed 1 base at V and 1 base at J, with 9 bases between. Here the CDR3 DNA reads TGTGCCAGCAGCGTACAGGGCCTATCCTACGAGCAGTACTTC. It is translated as CASSVQGLSYEQYF.

This chain connects TRBV7-2 to TRBJ2-7; no definite D call. Trimming stripped 1 base from V and 3 bases from J, with 13 bases between. The CDR3 consists of 15 residues. Germline CDR1 reads SGHTA; CDR2 reads FQGNSA. The CDR3 spells CASSLGSAVNYEQYF. CDR3 in DNA: TGTGCCAGCAGCTTAGGTTCGGCAGTTAACTACGAGCAGTACTTC.

This clone appeared once. The chain employs TRBV7-9 and TRBJ2-3; 9 bases agree with TRBD2. Per germline, CDR1 SEHNR and CDR2 FQNEAQ (reference sequence). V was clipped by 5 bases and J by 4 bases; unmatched bases: 7. This CDR3 is 15 amino acids long. CDR3 region: CASSRSGGPADTQYF. The CDR3, as DNA: TGTGCCAGCAGCCGCAGCGGGGGGCCGGCAGATACGCAGTATTTT.

The chain carries TRBV7-3 and TRBJ1-6, with D unclear. The V gene's germline CDR1 is SGHTA and CDR2 FQGTGA. V shed 2 bases and J shed 9 bases, with 11 bases lying between them. CDR3 size: 14 residues. The CDR3 loop is CASSLGDGSSPLHF. The CDR3, as DNA: TGTGCCAGCAGCTTAGGAGACGGCAGTTCACCCCTCCACTTT.

This clone came up a few times. The V call is TRBV9, the J call TRBJ2-7, with a weak D call TRBD1 (5 bases). Trimming pared 7 bases from V and 3 bases from J, leaving 8 bases between. Germline CDR1 SGDLS, CDR2 YYNGEE. The CDR3 extends over 11 amino acids. The CDR3 spells CASGADYEQYF. The CDR3 nucleotides read TGTGCCAGCGGGGCCGACTACGAGCAGTACTTC.

The genes are TRBV6-6 and TRBJ1-4; TRBD1 matches 9 bases. The CDR3 has 12 amino acids. The V gene's germline CDR1 is MNHNY and CDR2 SVGAGI (reference sequence). V lost 11 bases, J lost 4 bases, and 2 bases stayed unmatched. The CDR3 DNA reads TGTGCCTCGGACAGGGGTAATGAAAAACTGTTTTTT. It encodes CASDRGNEKLFF.

The chain carries TRBV5-4 and TRBJ2-7; 11 bases are shared with TRBD1. Germline loops: CDR1 SGHNT, CDR2 YYREEE (reference sequence). This CDR3 has 17 amino acids. J gave up 3 bases and V 2 bases, and 10 bases lay outside the gene matches. The CDR3 DNA sequence: TGTGCCAGCAGCTTAAGCTTAGCCGGGACAGGGGGCTACGAGCAGTACTTC. It is translated as CASSLSLAGTGGYEQYF.

The rearrangement joins TRBV6-6 to TRBJ2-2; the match to TRBD2 covers 9 bases. The CDR3 totals 15 residues. Germline CDR1 MNHNY, CDR2 SVGAGI (reference sequence). V trimming: 8 bases; J trimming: 4 bases; junction bases outside the gene matches: 8. The CDR3 spells CASGGGGAFTGELFF. The CDR3 DNA reads TGTGCCAGCGGCGGCGGGGGGGCCTTCACCGGGGAGCTGTTTTTT.

This chain connects TRBV7-8 to TRBJ2-7; D is possibly TRBD1 (5 bases). V was clipped by 5 bases and J by 7 bases, with 21 bases between them. Germline values: CDR1 SGHVS, CDR2 FQNEAQ. The CDR3 contains 15 residues. The CDR3 loop reads CASSPLQGPSREQYF. In DNA form, the CDR3 reads TGTGCCAGCAGCCCCCTTCAGGGCCCCTCTCGGGAGCAGTACTTC.

This chain joins TRBV7-2 and TRBJ2-5; 10 nucleotides agree with TRBD2. This CDR3 is built from 15 residues. After removal of 2 bases from V and 5 bases from J, the junction contained 5 bases not matched to a gene. The V gene's germline CDR1 is SGHTA and CDR2 FQGNSA. CDR3 sequence (DNA): TGTGCCAGCAGCTTATCTAGCGGGGGTGGCGAGACCCAGTACTTC. This encodes CASSLSSGGGETQYF.

The rearrangement joins TRBV25-1 to TRBJ2-7, with 8 bases fitting TRBD2. Germline V gene lookup returns CDR1 MGHDK and CDR2 SYGVNS. Unmatched junction bases numbered 9, after V lost 2 bases and J lost 0 bases. This CDR3 contains 17 residues. CDR3: CASSEASGGFRSYEQYF. The CDR3 nucleotides are TGTGCCAGCAGTGAAGCCAGCGGGGGTTTCCGCTCCTACGAGCAGTACTTC.

V gene TRBV12-5 combines with J gene TRBJ2-3; 7 bases are shared with TRBD1. V trimming: 5 bases; J trimming: 0 bases; junction bases outside the gene matches: 8. Germline CDR1 is LGHNT and CDR2 is FRNRAP. CDR3 length: 16 amino acids. DNA for the CDR3: TGTGCTAGTGGTCCTACCTGGGACAGCAGCACAGATACGCAGTATTTT. This sequence encodes CASGPTWDSSTDTQYF.

V is TRBV7-2 and J is TRBJ1-2, with TRBD1 identical over 7 bases. J was trimmed by 6 bases and V by 4 bases; bases with no gene match: 11. CDR3 size: 15 residues. Germline lookup yields CDR1 SGHTA and CDR2 FQGNSA. CDR3 in DNA: TGTGCCAGCAGCTCTGGACAGGCGTCGGGGCATGGCTACACCTTC. Its protein product is CASSSGQASGHGYTF.

V and J are TRBV5-1 and TRBJ1-6; 7 positions agree with TRBD1. This CDR3 is built from 16 residues. Germline loops: CDR1 SGHRS, CDR2 YFSETQ. After removal of 5 bases from V and 7 bases from J, the junction contained 12 bases not matched to a gene. The CDR3 bases are TGCGCCAGCAGAAAGACTACGGGACAGCTAAATTCACCCCTCCACTTT. Translation: CASRKTTGQLNSPLHF.

V usage is TRBV9 and J usage is TRBJ2-7; D possibly corresponds to TRBD1 (5 bases). Germline loops: CDR1 SGDLS, CDR2 YYNGEE. V lost 0 bases and J 1 base, leaving 11 bases between the germline ends. This CDR3 comprises 15 residues. CDR3 amino acids: CASSVGPDTSYEQYF. CDR3 DNA: TGTGCCAGCAGCGTAGGTCCGGACACTTCCTACGAGCAGTACTTC.

This clone was detected only once. One end of the junction does not line up with germline, which may come from a read error. The chain carries TRBV7-7 and TRBJ2-3, with a weak D call TRBD2 (7 bases). The CDR3 consists of 15 residues. CDR1 is SSHAT and CDR2 is FNYEAQ in the germline V gene (reference sequence). The CDR3: CASSLGGSGTDTQYF. The DNA of the CDR3 is TGTGCTAGCAGCTTAGGGGGTAGCGGGACAGATACGCAGTATTTT. Together with reference TRBV7-7 and TRBJ2-3, the CDR3 gives the full variable domain: GAGVSQSPRYKVTKRGQDVTLRCDPISSHATLYWYQQALGQGPEFLTYFNYEAQPDKSGLPSDRFSAERPEGSISTLTIQRTEQRDSAMYRCASSLGGSGTDTQYFGPGTRLTVL.

The V gene is TRBV30, the J gene TRBJ2-7; 9 bases line up with TRBD2. The junction had 7 bases not matched to a gene; V was cut back by 4 bases and J by 3 bases. The CDR3 is 14 residues long. CDR1 is GTSNPN and CDR2 is SVGIG in the germline V gene (reference sequence). This CDR3 reads CAWTLSGGNYEQYF. CDR3 sequence (DNA): TGTGCCTGGACCCTTAGCGGGGGTAACTACGAGCAGTACTTC. The full variable domain, in which reference TRBV30 and TRBJ2-7 provide the parts outside the CDR3, is SQTIHQWPATLVQPVGSPLSLECTVEGTSNPNLYWYRQAAGRGLQLLFYSVGIGQISSEVPQNLSASRPQDRQFILSSKKLLLSDSGFYLCAWTLSGGNYEQYFGPGTRLTVT.

This rearrangement joins TRBV11-3 to TRBJ1-5; D might be TRBD1 (6 bases). The CDR3 runs 15 residues. The germline CDR1 and CDR2 sequences are SGHNT and YENEEA. The ends were cut back, 5 bases at V and 2 bases at J, with 13 bases in the middle. The CDR3 loop is CASSAEGQGNQPQHF. DNA of the CDR3: TGTGCCAGCAGCGCAGAGGGACAAGGCAATCAGCCCCAGCATTTT. The whole variable domain, remainder taken from reference TRBV11-3 and TRBJ1-5, is EAGVVQSPRYKIIEKKQPVAFWCNPISGHNTLYWYLQNLGQGPELLIRYENEEAVDDSQLPKDRFSAERLKGVDSTLKIQPAELGDSAVYLCASSAEGQGNQPQHFGDGTRLSIL.

V is TRBV30 and J is TRBJ2-7; D is possibly TRBD1 or TRBD2 (5 bases each). This CDR3 is built from 15 residues. Germline CDR1 and CDR2: GTSNPN and SVGIG (reference sequence). Deletions cut 3 bases from V and 0 bases from J, with 15 bases between. The CDR3 spells CAWSHKGLASYEQYF. In DNA form, the CDR3 reads TGTGCCTGGAGCCACAAGGGGCTAGCCTCCTACGAGCAGTACTTC.

Written as DNA, the CDR3 is TGTGCCAGCAGCCCAGGACTAGCGACAGATACGCAGTATTTT. Amino acids: CASSPGLATDTQYF. The chain recombines TRBV7-2 with TRBJ2-3, with 9 bases identical to TRBD2. The germline V gene has CDR1 SGHTA and CDR2 FQGNSA. This CDR3 is 14 amino acids long. After removal of 5 bases from V and 3 bases from J, the junction contained 3 bases not matched to a gene. The whole variable domain, remainder taken from reference TRBV7-2 and TRBJ2-3, is GAGVSQSPSNKVTEKGKDVELRCDPISGHTALYWYRQSLGQGLEFLIYFQGNSAPDKSGLPSDRFSAERTGGSVSTLTIQRTQQEDSAVYLCASSPGLATDTQYFGPGTRLTVL.

This chain connects TRBV5-1 to TRBJ2-5; 7 bases are shared with TRBD2. The CDR3 covers 15 residues. Unmatched junction bases numbered 6, after V lost 4 bases and J lost 0 bases. The germline gives CDR1 SGHRS, CDR2 YFSETQ. CDR3 loop: CASSTPRGDQETQYF. The CDR3 coding sequence is TGCGCCAGCAGCACCCCCCGGGGGGACCAAGAGACCCAGTACTTC. The full variable domain, in which reference TRBV5-1 and TRBJ2-5 provide the parts outside the CDR3, is KAGVTQTPRYLIKTRGQQVTLSCSPISGHRSVSWYQQTPGQGLQFLFEYFSETQRNKGNFPGRFSGRQFSNSRSEMNVSTLELGDSALYLCASSTPRGDQETQYFGPGTRLLVL.

The rearrangement links TRBV5-1 to TRBJ2-5, with a tentative D call TRBD1 (6 bases). The CDR3 has 14 amino acids. Trimming took off 7 bases at V and 3 bases at J, with 16 bases between the two ends. CDR1 SGHRS and CDR2 YFSETQ come from the germline V gene. Here the CDR3 reads CASLGGSPKETQYF. The CDR3 nucleotides are TGCGCCAGCTTAGGGGGTAGCCCTAAAGAGACCCAGTACTTC. Together with reference TRBV5-1 and TRBJ2-5, the CDR3 gives the full variable domain: KAGVTQTPRYLIKTRGQQVTLSCSPISGHRSVSWYQQTPGQGLQFLFEYFSETQRNKGNFPGRFSGRQFSNSRSEMNVSTLELGDSALYLCASLGGSPKETQYFGPGTRLLVL.

V is TRBV10-3 and J is TRBJ2-5, with 11 nucleotides matching TRBD2. The CDR3 consists of 17 residues. Trimming removed 3 bases from V and 4 bases from J; junction bases left unmatched: 10. CDR1 is ENHRY, CDR2 SYGVKD, per germline. The CDR3 bases are TGTGCCATCAGTGAAGTAGCGGGGGGGCTTGTTCGAGAGACCCAGTACTTC. Amino acids: CAISEVAGGLVRETQYF.

This clone was found once. The chain carries TRBV21-1 and TRBJ2-6; the table gives TRBD1 as D, unverified against the DNA. TRBV21-1 is a known pseudogene. The CDR3 has 18 residues. The CDR3 sequence: CASSKVAGPYSGANVLTF. The CDR3 DNA is TGTGCCAGCAGCAAAGTGGCAGGTCCCTACTCTGGGGCCAACGTCCTGACTTTC.